Following are 9 T cell receptor beta chains from one sample sequenced in a study of preoperative IRX-2 immunotherapy in early breast cancer. The treatment is: preoperative locoregional IRX-2 cytokine immunotherapy. Produced via immunoSEQ multiplex PCR; TCRdb's table is partial and in-frame only. The data contain approximately 100,000 clones, just over 85% of them singletons. The sample was tumor tissue, taken after IRX-2 immunotherapy. The receptors come from a human donor with breast cancer.

V and J are TRBV19 and TRBJ1-5; 7 nucleotides agree with TRBD1. Germline CDR1 reads LNHDA; CDR2 reads SQIVND (reference sequence). J gave up 7 bases and V 4 bases, and 16 bases lay outside the gene matches. CDR3 length: 17 amino acids. The CDR3 loop reads CASSSPGDSQVKQPQHF. As DNA, the CDR3 is TGTGCCAGTAGTAGCCCGGGGGACAGTCAAGTAAAGCAGCCCCAGCATTTT.

The V call is TRBV28, the J call TRBJ1-6; no definite D call. Germline lookup yields CDR1 MDHEN and CDR2 SYDVKM. This CDR3 spans 15 amino acids. Trimming removed 5 bases at V and 6 bases at J, with 14 bases between. CDR3 bases: TGTGCCAGCAGTCCGGCGTCCTTTGGTAATTCACCCCTCCACTTT. It encodes CASSPASFGNSPLHF.

The chain recombines TRBV30 with TRBJ2-1; no reliable D call. The V gene lost 0 bases and the J gene lost 1 base, with 13 bases spanning the gap. There are 16 residues in the CDR3. Germline CDR1 is GTSNPN and CDR2 is SVGIG (reference sequence). The CDR3 sequence is CAWSVLGARSYNEQFF. CDR3 DNA sequence: TGTGCCTGGAGTGTACTTGGTGCGAGGTCCTACAATGAGCAGTTCTTC.

V gene TRBV7-1 combines with J gene TRBJ1-2, with D unclear. TRBV7-1 is designated an ORF whose function remains uncertain. Deletions cut 3 bases from V and 6 bases from J, with 17 bases between. The CDR3 consists of 15 residues. CDR3 protein: CASSSDGVSGDGYTF. CDR3 nucleotide sequence: TGTGCCAGCAGCTCTGATGGGGTTTCTGGCGATGGCTACACCTTC.

The J gene is TRBJ2-1, the V gene TRBV11-3; 7 nucleotides align to TRBD1. CDR3 length: 16 residues. With V trimmed by 1 base and J by 2 bases, 5 bases remained unmatched. Germline loops: CDR1 SGHNT, CDR2 YENEEA. CDR3 sequence (DNA): TGTGCCAGCAGCTTAGGGGACAGAAGAACCTACAATGAGCAGTTCTTC. Its protein product is CASSLGDRRTYNEQFF. Together with reference TRBV11-3 and TRBJ2-1, the CDR3 gives the full variable domain: EAGVVQSPRYKIIEKKQPVAFWCNPISGHNTLYWYLQNLGQGPELLIRYENEEAVDDSQLPKDRFSAERLKGVDSTLKIQPAELGDSAVYLCASSLGDRRTYNEQFFGPGTRLTVL.

This rearrangement joins TRBV19 to TRBJ2-4; 9 bases line up with TRBD2. Germline CDR1 and CDR2: LNHDA and SQIVND (reference sequence). This CDR3 is 13 amino acids long. After removal of 5 bases from V and 7 bases from J, the junction contained 3 bases not matched to a gene. In DNA, the CDR3 is TGTGCCAGTAGTCGAAGCGGGGGGAACATTCAGTACTTC. Its protein product is CASSRSGGNIQYF.

The chain uses TRBV11-3 and TRBJ1-1, with TRBD1 identical over 11 bases. This CDR3 has 14 amino acids. CDR1 SGHNT and CDR2 YENEEA come from the germline V gene. V shed 5 bases and J 5 bases; nucleotides not matched to a gene: 4. This CDR3 reads CASSRDRGGTEAFF. In DNA, the CDR3 is TGTGCCAGCAGCAGGGACAGGGGGGGTACTGAAGCTTTCTTT.

This clone has more than one count but fewer than ten. V is TRBV6-8 and J is TRBJ1-1; no clear D gene. The CDR3 totals 13 residues. V gave up 3 bases and J gave up 8 bases, with 13 bases separating them. CDR1 is MNHGY and CDR2 is SAAAGT in the germline V gene. The CDR3 nucleotides are TGTGCCAGCAGTTATAATGGACGATCCGAAGCTTTCTTT. Its translation is CASSYNGRSEAFF.

This sequence joins TRBV11-3 and TRBJ1-1; D is perhaps TRBD1 (5 bases). Germline CDR1 and CDR2: SGHNT and YENEEA. The CDR3 is 14 residues long. Trimming stripped 4 bases from V and 1 base from J, with 10 bases between. CDR3 sequence (DNA): TGTGCCAGCAGCTGGGGACTGCAGAACACTGAAGCTTTCTTT. This sequence encodes CASSWGLQNTEAFF.